This passage covers 17 T cell receptor beta chains from one sample sequenced in a study of blood T cell repertoires in COVID-19. Profiling relied on immunoSEQ multiplex PCR, and the TCRdb table lists in-frame clones only, not all of them. The repertoire holds roughly 300,000 clones, with 80% to 90% as singletons. The sequencing input was PBMCs or T cells enriched from blood (not recorded which). The receptors were sampled from a woman aged 25-40 years who had recovered from COVID-19.

The CDR3: CASSRGTGGEAFF. The CDR3 region has the DNA TGTGCCAGTAGTCGAGGGACAGGGGGAGAAGCTTTCTTT. The chain employs TRBV19 and TRBJ1-1; 11 bases fit TRBD1. CDR1 is LNHDA and CDR2 is SQIVND in the germline V gene (reference sequence). The trim removed 5 bases at V and 8 bases at J, leaving 4 bases unmatched. The CDR3 covers 13 residues.

The V call is TRBV4-2, the J call TRBJ2-1; 9 positions agree with TRBD2. CDR1 LGHNA and CDR2 YNFKEQ come from the germline V gene. CDR3 size: 18 residues. V trimming: 2 bases; J trimming: 4 bases; junction bases outside the gene matches: 12. CDR3 protein: CASSQPPGASGVYNEQFF. DNA of the CDR3: TGTGCCAGCAGCCAACCCCCCGGAGCTAGCGGGGTTTACAATGAGCAGTTCTTC.

The V call is TRBV2, the J call TRBJ2-1; TRBD1 matches at 9 bases. CDR1 and CDR2 from the germline V gene are SNHLY and FYNNEI. This CDR3 has 14 amino acids. Trimming at V came to 9 bases and at J to 8 bases, leaving 11 bases not matched to a gene. The CDR3 loop is CARGYGTGLDEQFF. The DNA for the CDR3 is TGTGCCAGGGGATATGGGACAGGGTTAGATGAGCAGTTCTTC.

The genes are TRBV4-1 and TRBJ2-2; 12 nucleotides match TRBD1. V was clipped by 3 bases and J by 6 bases; unmatched bases: 5. Germline V lookup: CDR1 MGHRA, CDR2 YSYEKL. This CDR3 has 16 residues. As DNA, the CDR3 is TGCGCCAGCAGCCAGAGGGGACAGGGGGCGGCCGGGGAGCTGTTTTTT. This translates into CASSQRGQGAAGELFF.

CDR3 protein: CASSIRESYEQYF. The CDR3 DNA sequence: TGTGCCAGCAGTATCAGGGAATCCTACGAGCAGTACTTC. The chain is built from TRBV6-5 and TRBJ2-7; D perhaps matches TRBD1 (5 bases). V lost 5 bases to trimming and J lost 1 base, with 9 bases between them. Germline CDR1 MNHEY, CDR2 SVGAGI. The CDR3 sequence is 13 residues long.

The chain carries TRBV3-1 (or the pseudogene TRBV3-2) and TRBJ1-2; possibly TRBD1 for D (5 bases). The CDR3 totals 17 residues. V was cut by 1 base and J by 10 bases, with 25 bases left in between. The germline CDR1 and CDR2 sequences are LGHDT and YNNKEL (reference sequence). The CDR3 bases are TGTGCCAGCAGCCAAGGATTACAAGAAAGGGGACTTTTGACCTACACCTTC. Translating it yields CASSQGLQERGLLTYTF.

The J gene is TRBJ2-2, the V gene TRBV19, with 7 bases matching TRBD2. Germline-derived CDR1 and CDR2 are LNHDA and SQIVND (reference sequence). CDR3 length: 15 residues. After removal of 7 bases from V and 3 bases from J, the junction contained 8 bases not matched to a gene. The CDR3, as DNA: TGTGCCAGTACTGGGGAGGGTGGATACACCGGGGAGCTGTTTTTT. It specifies CASTGEGGYTGELFF.

CDR3 sequence reads: CASSSTGRDTQYF. In DNA, the CDR3 is TGTGCCAGTAGTTCGACAGGGAGGGATACGCAGTATTTT. V is TRBV19 and J is TRBJ2-3; tentative D call: TRBD1 (7 bases). The CDR3 runs to 13 residues. In germline, CDR1 is LNHDA, CDR2 SQIVND (reference sequence). V was clipped by 5 bases and J by 6 bases, with 12 bases between them.

A few counts support this clone. This chain joins TRBV24-1 and TRBJ2-2, with 11 bases that match TRBD1. The CDR3 totals 17 residues. CDR1 and CDR2 from the germline V gene are KGHDR and SFDVKD. Unmatched junction bases numbered 6, after V lost 4 bases and J lost 3 bases. The CDR3 sequence: CATSDPGQGAYTGELFF. The DNA for the CDR3 is TGTGCCACCAGTGACCCTGGACAGGGGGCTTACACCGGGGAGCTGTTTTTT.

This chain connects TRBV20-1 to TRBJ2-7; TRBD1 agrees at 9 bases. The CDR3 is 17 residues long. The trim removed 3 bases at V and 3 bases at J, leaving 15 bases unmatched. Per germline, CDR1 DFQATT and CDR2 SNEGSKA (reference sequence). The CDR3 nucleotides read TGCAGTGCTAGTGACGTGCCCGGGACAGGGTTCAACTACGAGCAGTACTTC. Translation gives CSASDVPGTGFNYEQYF.

V usage is TRBV14 and J usage is TRBJ2-7, with a possible D match to TRBD2 (7 bases). The V and J ends lost 5 bases and 2 bases respectively, with 13 bases between them. The CDR3 is 14 residues long. CDR1 is SGHDN, CDR2 FVKESK, per germline. The CDR3 protein is CASSRGRGTYEQYF. For the CDR3, the DNA is TGTGCCAGCAGCAGGGGGAGGGGAACCTACGAGCAGTACTTC.

A single count supports this clone. The V and J genes are TRBV3-1 (or the pseudogene TRBV3-2) and TRBJ1-2; a possible D gene is TRBD1 (6 bases). This CDR3 comprises 14 residues. V was pared by 1 base and J by 4 bases, with 10 bases between. CDR1 LGHDT and CDR2 YNNKEL come from the germline V gene (reference sequence). For the CDR3, the DNA is TGTGCCAGCAGCCAAGGCGTCAGGGGCTATGGCTACACCTTC. Translation: CASSQGVRGYGYTF.

The rearrangement joins TRBV7-9 to TRBJ1-6; no definite D call. This CDR3 spans 16 amino acids. The germline V gene has CDR1 SEHNR and CDR2 FQNEAQ (reference sequence). The V end was cut by 5 bases, the J end by 7 bases, with 18 bases between. CDR3 sequence (DNA): TGTGCCAGCAGCCATGACTCCGAACGGCGGAATTCACCCCTCCACTTT. Translation: CASSHDSERRNSPLHF.

The chain couples TRBV24-1 to TRBJ2-7, with a weak D call TRBD2 (5 bases). Germline V gene data show CDR1 as KGHDR and CDR2 as SFDVKD. This CDR3 contains 13 residues. Trimming took off 2 bases at V and 6 bases at J, with 10 bases between the two ends. This CDR3 is CATSDSDLSEQYF. Written as DNA, the CDR3 is TGTGCCACCAGTGATTCGGACTTATCCGAGCAGTACTTC.

V and J are TRBV27 and TRBJ1-1; D is possibly TRBD1 (5 bases). Germline V gene lookup returns CDR1 MNHEY and CDR2 SMNVEV (reference sequence). The V end lost 6 bases, the J end lost 4 bases, and 21 bases lay between the germline ends. The CDR3 runs to 16 residues. The CDR3: CASRDPGFGGRTEAFF. CDR3 bases: TGTGCCAGCAGAGACCCAGGATTCGGGGGTCGCACTGAAGCTTTCTTT.

J is TRBJ1-2 and V is TRBV4-3; tentatively, D is TRBD1 (6 bases). Germline V gives CDR1 LGHNA, CDR2 YSLEER. The CDR3 covers 14 residues. V shed 0 bases and J shed 7 bases, with 12 bases lying between them. The CDR3 reads CASSQERGWGGYTF. CDR3 sequence (DNA): TGCGCCAGCAGCCAAGAGAGGGGGTGGGGTGGCTACACCTTC.

In DNA form, the CDR3 reads TGTGCCAGCGCCCGGGACAGGGGGGCAGATACGCAGTATTTT. Its protein product is CASARDRGADTQYF. The V and J genes are TRBV7-8 and TRBJ2-3, with 11 bases identical to TRBD1. CDR3 size: 14 residues. Germline CDR1 and CDR2: SGHVS and FQNEAQ. J gave up 4 bases and V 8 bases, and 5 bases lay outside the gene matches.